The clone carrying this T cell receptor beta chain was observed many times. TCRdb called the 5' RACE reads again in MiXCR, with one record for every CDR3 protein. The sample comprises 30,000 to 50,000 distinct CDR3 sequences, about 5.8% of which are singletons, and around a tenth rests with the top ten. The time point here: sample taken at primary tumor resection. From tumor, nontumor lung or frozen PBMC, whole RNA was taken unsorted for sequencing. Germline loops: CDR1 MNHEY, CDR2 SVGAGI. V lost 0 bases, J lost 5 bases, and 7 bases stayed unmatched. The CDR3 consists of 16 residues. The data stem from a study of spatial heterogeneity in lung cancer.

The TCR comes from a male donor with early-stage non-small cell lung cancer. The sequenced sample was PBMCs, obtained at surgery. The chain links TRBV6-5 to TRBJ1-1; 9 nucleotides agree with TRBD1. This CDR3 is CASSYSGTGFNTEAFF. In DNA, the CDR3 is TGTGCCAGCAGTTACTCTGGGACAGGGTTTAATACTGAAGCTTTCTTT.